The rows below give T cell receptor beta chains drawn from one sample of a study of T cells after yellow fever vaccination. TCRdb reanalysed the 5' RACE reads using MiXCR and keeps one entry per CDR3 protein. The repertoire holds 150,000 or so distinct CDR3 sequences, with under 8% as singletons. This specimen consisted of CD4+ T cells sorted from PBMCs, obtained 10 days after the yellow fever booster vaccination. The receptors derive from a young man who received the YFV17D yellow fever vaccine. CDR3s leave out the opening cysteine and the closing phenylalanine or tryptophan. Each record gives: CDR3 protein, J gene, V gene.

ASSYWASGSTDTQY	TRBJ2-3	TRBV6-5
SVTGVINEKLF	TRBJ1-4	TRBV29-1
SASVGSIEAF	TRBJ1-1	TRBV20-1
ASSPRENTGELF	TRBJ2-2	TRBV18
ASTSSGGTYNEQF	TRBJ2-1	TRBV7-2
ASSQGSGGRNEQF	TRBJ2-1	TRBV4-3
ATSGGAGDLYNEQF	TRBJ2-1	TRBV24-1
CARDEPGLAWETQY	TRBJ2-5	TRBV20-1
ASSFPPRGLAGVGGYNEQF	TRBJ2-1	TRBV7-8
ASSPFADTQY	TRBJ2-3	TRBV7-2
ASSQSGQTKETQY	TRBJ2-5	TRBV6-5
SALKWGLAKNIQY	TRBJ2-4	TRBV20-1
SAKLTSGGAYEQY	TRBJ2-7	TRBV20-1
ASSLWWGRGDTQY	TRBJ2-3	TRBV7-2
ASTLGGRTGELF	TRBJ2-2	TRBV12-3/TRBV12-4
ASSLDGTSGSNEQF	TRBJ2-1	TRBV11-2
ASSLRLRDTQY	TRBJ2-3	TRBV7-2
SARTGQTF	TRBJ1-1	TRBV29-1
ASSIRRGNQPQH	TRBJ1-5	TRBV19
AWSVQGSYQPQH	TRBJ1-5	TRBV30
ASEGAPSRNSYNEQF	TRBJ2-1	TRBV13
ASMPAVGGVSNEQF	TRBJ2-1	TRBV10-2
ASSRSGSQYNEQF	TRBJ2-1	TRBV7-3
ASSTDGGYGYT	TRBJ1-2	TRBV7-9
ASSLWGQGTEKLF	TRBJ1-4	TRBV5-1
ASSLRLANEQF	TRBJ2-1	TRBV5-1
ASSLGRQGSGEQY	TRBJ2-7	TRBV5-1
ASSVASGRGNEQF	TRBJ2-1	TRBV9
SAPPRTSVPDTQY	TRBJ2-3	TRBV20-1
SASAPEGSLF	TRBJ2-2	TRBV20-1
ASSQDPRTQPQH	TRBJ1-5	TRBV4-3
ASRAQTARNTEAF	TRBJ1-1	TRBV25-1